This is a list of T cell receptor beta chains from one sample in a study of blood T cell repertoires in COVID-19. Sequencing used immunoSEQ multiplex PCR; TCRdb keeps in-frame clones, though not all of them. The table has 300,000 to 400,000 clones, 80% to 90% seen once; the top ten hold about 3%. The sequencing sample was made of peripheral blood. The receptor source for this set is a woman in her twenties or thirties with COVID-19, enrolled during active disease. CDR3s include the opening cysteine and the closing phenylalanine or tryptophan. A D gene is named only where the DNA matches it firmly. Not every row has a clone size; where given, it reads once, few, many or a size class.

TRBV28,-,TRBJ2-3,-,CASSLVTGNTDTQYF,TGTGCCAGCAGCCTTGTGACAGGAAACACAGATACGCAGTATTTT
TRBV5-1,-,TRBJ2-3,TRBD2,CASSRGVLTSGGPDTQYF,TGCGCCAGCAGCCGCGGTGTATTAACTAGCGGGGGGCCAGATACGCAGTATTTT
TRBV6-2/TRBV6-3,-,TRBJ2-3,-,CASSYSPTVPSTDTQYF,TGTGCCAGCAGTTACTCGCCCACAGTTCCTAGCACAGATACGCAGTATTTT
TRBV7-2,-,TRBJ2-1,TRBD2,CASSPYWGGRGDNEQFF,TGTGCCAGCAGCCCCTACTGGGGCGGGAGGGGAGACAATGAGCAGTTCTTC
TRBV3-1/TRBV3-2,-,TRBJ1-2,TRBD1,CASSPPGGQSYGYTF,TGTGCCAGCAGCCCCCCAGGGGGGCAGAGCTATGGCTACACCTTC
TRBV3-1/TRBV3-2,-,TRBJ1-2,-,CASSQPGGETNYGYTF,TGTGCCAGCAGCCAACCAGGAGGGGAGACTAACTATGGCTACACCTTC
TRBV19,once,TRBJ1-6,TRBD1,CASSAQGTAGPLHF,TGTGCCAGTAGTGCCCAGGGGACAGCGGGTCCCCTCCACTTT
TRBV4-3,-,TRBJ1-6,-,CASSQIQGPLHF,TGCGCCAGCAGCCAGATACAGGGACCCCTCCACTTT
TRBV11-2,-,TRBJ2-5,-,CASSLGAGEETQYF,TGTGCCAGCAGCTTAGGGGCAGGGGAAGAGACCCAGTACTTC
TRBV7-9,-,TRBJ2-3,TRBD2,CASSLSLAGSDTQYF,TGTGCCAGCAGCCTAAGTTTAGCGGGGTCCGATACGCAGTATTTT
TRBV4-3,-,TRBJ2-1,TRBD1,CASSQTGTVPSYNEQFF,TGCGCCAGCAGCCAAACAGGGACAGTTCCCTCCTACAATGAGCAGTTCTTC
TRBV19,-,TRBJ2-5,TRBD1,CASSASRGPGETQYF,TGTGCCAGTAGTGCCAGTAGGGGGCCGGGAGAGACCCAGTACTTC
TRBV12-3/TRBV12-4,-,TRBJ1-2,-,CASRLPGLTGYTF,TGTGCCAGCAGACTTCCCGGGTTGACGGGCTACACCTTC
TRBV7-2,-,TRBJ2-1,-,CASSSAGAQYNEQFF,TGTGCCAGCAGCTCGGCGGGGGCGCAGTACAATGAGCAGTTCTTC
TRBV28,-,TRBJ1-6,-,CASSRTRNNSPLHF,TGTGCCAGCAGTCGGACACGGAATAATTCACCCCTCCACTTT
TRBV19,-,TRBJ1-1,-,CASSIVAGNTEAFF,TGTGCCAGTAGTATAGTTGCAGGTAACACTGAAGCTTTCTTT
TRBV27,-,TRBJ2-7,TRBD1,CASSRDSYYEQYF,TGTGCCAGCAGTCGGGACAGCTACTACGAGCAGTACTTC
TRBV30,-,TRBJ2-1,TRBD2,CAWGRGPNEQFF,TGTGCCTGGGGGAGGGGACCCAATGAGCAGTTCTTC
TRBV6-2/TRBV6-3,-,TRBJ2-3,TRBD2,CASSYGDSGNTDTQYF,TGTGCCAGCAGTTACGGGGATAGCGGGAACACAGATACGCAGTATTTT
TRBV7-8,-,TRBJ1-2,-,CASSQGVGYGYTF,TGTGCCAGCAGCCAGGGAGTCGGGTATGGCTACACCTTC
TRBV7-2,few,TRBJ1-5,-,CASSLVGGIDQPQHF,TGTGCCAGCAGCTTAGTCGGGGGTATTGATCAGCCCCAGCATTTT
TRBV27,-,TRBJ1-5,-,CASSLGRGQPQHF,TGTGCCAGCAGTTTAGGGCGGGGGCAGCCCCAGCATTTT
TRBV6-5,-,TRBJ2-5,-,CASRLQRIQETQYF,TGTGCCAGCAGGCTACAGAGAATTCAAGAGACCCAGTACTTC
TRBV5-1,-,TRBJ2-1,-,CASSLESSRSYNEQFF,TGCGCCAGCAGCTTGGAGAGTAGTCGCTCCTACAATGAGCAGTTCTTC
TRBV28,-,TRBJ1-1,-,CASSQGIGGWTEAFF,TGTGCCAGCAGTCAAGGGATCGGGGGATGGACTGAAGCTTTCTTT
TRBV19,-,TRBJ2-1,TRBD2,CASAEGSGASYNEQFF,TGTGCCAGCGCCGAAGGTAGCGGGGCCTCCTACAATGAGCAGTTCTTC
TRBV18,-,TRBJ1-3,TRBD1,CASSPPGQGRNTIYF,TGTGCCAGCTCACCACCGGGACAGGGAAGAAACACCATATATTTT
TRBV21-1,-,TRBJ2-3,-,CASSKVSPSGGAWFIGDTQYF,TGTGCCAGCAGCAAAGTCAGCCCTAGCGGGGGGGCCTGGTTTATCGGCGATACGCAGTATTTT
TRBV3-1/TRBV3-2,-,TRBJ2-3,TRBD1,CATAKTGYAQYF,TGTGCCACCGCAAAGACAGGGTACGCGCAGTATTTT